Here is one TCR beta chain with its context. It lacks a known antigen. There are no base qualities to consult, and no much larger clone falls within one base. The cohort was made up of 666 healthy bone marrow donors. Cohort members were all nominally healthy when sampled, although unrecorded immune exposures were likely present. The donor was CMV seropositive and belonged to the group of 250 to 300 seropositive cohort members. Each donor provided a peripheral blood sample, and peripheral blood mononuclear cells were used for TCR beta sequencing. Genomic DNA was extracted from the blood cell samples with the Qiagen DNeasy Blood Extraction Kit. This specimen belongs to a study of cytomegalovirus exposure and HLA in healthy donors (dated by TCRdb to about 2017). For context, the study as a whole: An earlier analysis of 587 of the donors reported 276 Gb of sequence data and some 110 million unique TCR beta sequences obtained from some 170 million T cells. An early release that covered 500 to 800 HLA-typed donors contained 250 to 350 gigabases of sequencing data and tens of millions of unique TCR sequences. The genetic ancestry cluster associated with self-reported Caucasian donors included 65% to 90% of the 300 to 450 genotyped donors. The study aimed to test whether cataloging public T cell receptors could reveal signatures of past pathogen exposure. The T cell repertoires of under 750 subjects were profiled by immunosequencing and related to cytomegalovirus serostatus. Besides the first cohort of approximately 710 subjects, a separate validation cohort made up of 120 different subjects was used. To predict cytomegalovirus infection status, the study combined high-throughput TCR immunosequencing, statistical association of individual TCRs with disease status, and machine learning. A later analysis re-examined previously published TCR beta repertoires from around 670 donors and added high-resolution HLA genotyping to investigate patterns of TCR occurrence. Rather than using new phenotypic data, the later analysis identified candidate immune exposures from TCR beta sequences and from how often those sequences occurred across donors. An earlier analysis of roughly 580 of the donors used high-throughput TCR beta sequencing to judge whether each TCR beta V gene segment behaved as functional or pseudogenic. Donor age, sex, ethnicity and CMV serostatus were collected together with the repertoire data. A later genetic analysis took genome-wide SNP genotypes for about three fifths of the 666 donors and used that subset as a discovery cohort. Every discovery cohort repertoire had been produced on one sequencing platform. HLA typing included class I and class II loci at four-digit resolution. The number of typed donors differed by locus: roughly 620-630 for A, B, C, DRB1 and DQB1; 522 for DQA1; fewer than 610 for DPA1; and roughly 490 for DPB1. About five DR-DQ haplotypes were treated as single units for association and clustering because of strong linkage in the cohort. Across 300 to 400 genotyped donors of the cohort, an average of about 220,000 unique TCR beta nucleotide sequences per donor were sequenced, and roughly 20% of those sequences were non-productive.

Library preparation was by the immunoSEQ multiplex PCR assay. The multiplex PCR relied on a mix of 60 forward primers for TCR Vbeta segments and 13 reverse primers for TCR Jbeta segments. Amplification of the CDR3 region of rearranged TCR beta genes was performed with a multiplex PCR assay on genomic DNA. The Illumina HiSeq System was used to sequence the amplified TCR beta libraries as 87-base-pair reads. Under the source paper's analysis protocol: A later analysis counted approximately 74 million unique TCR beta chains across the 666 repertoires, and roughly 9.9 million of these chains were shared by at least two donors. Raw reads were error-corrected and collapsed into unique sequences by a nearest-neighbor algorithm in which closely related sequences were merged to remove PCR and sequencing errors. CDR3 sequences were aligned to IMGT reference sequences to assign V, D and J gene segments. For a sequence to be retained, a match of at least six nucleotides to both a V gene segment and a J gene segment was required. A rearrangement was called productive if the CDR3 had no stop codons and remained in frame with V and J, and every other rearrangement was called non-productive. Following IMGT convention, CDR3 was defined as the stretch from the second conserved V-encoded cysteine up to the conserved J-encoded phenylalanine. Sequences without an unambiguous match to a single V gene segment were excluded from the earlier analysis of a few hundred of the donors. An earlier analysis of 500 to 700 of the donors classified V segments as functional when productive rearrangements were above 56.7% and as segregating when the standard deviation between donors was above 5%. A statistical classification framework was developed to diagnose cytomegalovirus status using the catalog of TCR beta chain sequences. In a later analysis, TCR nucleotide sequences were compared against IMGT/GENE-DB human TR gene sequences so that V and J genes could be assigned. Using the TCRdist pipeline, a later analysis assigned CDR3 sequences along with most-parsimonious VDJ recombination scenarios. In a later analysis, each TCR beta chain was defined by its CDR3 amino acid sequence together with its V-gene family, and reads without a unique V-gene family were excluded. A later analysis removed several hundred highly shared, low-generation-probability nucleotide sequences to deal with suspected cross-contamination and a sequencing artifact. For each public chain, a later analysis derived a clonal expansion index from normalized ranks of inferred template counts within each repertoire. Generation probabilities in a later analysis came from a VDJ recombination model fitted to out-of-frame rearrangements, and those results were checked against IGoR. A later analysis scored TCR-TCR, TCR-HLA and TCR-CMV co-occurrence with hypergeometric tests, applying a repertoire-size bias correction to TCR pairs. False discovery rates were estimated in a later analysis by permuting HLA or CMV assignments 20 times. In a later analysis, co-occurring TCRs were grouped using DBSCAN, with TCRdist sequence similarity added in when clustering inside HLA-allele-positive subsets. Co-occurrence clustering excluded repertoires with fewer than 30,000 or more than 120,000 public chains, plus five with anomalous nucleotide sharing. Not all clones reach the TCRdb copy of this immuneACCESS table, which keeps in-frame sequences only. Checked studies attribute under half of the gap to unresolved V genes and leave the rest unexplained. The D gene and trimming were derived from the DNA, and the V and J assignments and clone size from that table. The sample profile shows about 110,000 clones; roughly two thirds of them were found once. The ten largest clones capture about 7.7% of the sample.

Compared with germline, V lacks 3 bases and J lacks 2 bases; bases without a gene match: 6. Sequences SGHDT (CDR1) and YYEEEE (CDR2) are obtained from the germline V gene. The cysteine opens and the phenylalanine closes a CDR3 of 15 amino acids. The sequence is cut down to CDR3 DNA, 45 bases in frame from base 1. Points the paper makes about the study in general: An association between a missense DCLRE1C variant and V-gene and J-gene trimming of TCR beta chains was found in a later genetic analysis and replicated in an independent cohort. Most TCR sequences were observed very rarely across donors, whereas some public TCRs were present in many individuals. Correlated functional status among segregating V segments might be attributable to linkage disequilibrium, but an unknown experimental factor could not be ruled out. A later analysis reported that several top co-occurrence clusters appeared linked to parvovirus B19, influenza, CMV and Epstein-Barr virus. HLA typing was unavailable for some donors at each locus, so association tests used only the typed subset. The 87-base-pair reads could not distinguish some IMGT-functional V segments, including TRBV6-2 and TRBV6-3, so those segments were excluded. A further reported finding was that TCR beta sequences accurately predicted the HLA-A and HLA-B alleles for most subjects in the first cohort. At a false discovery rate of 0.05, a later analysis linked roughly 17,000 TCR beta sequences to specific HLA alleles. It was suggested by the authors that the approach could potentially be generalized to other disease states and immunological phenotypes. The cohort was sequenced for TCR beta chains only, and without alpha or paired-chain data the features that could be detected were limited. For the cohort, immune exposure information was limited to CMV serostatus. According to a later analysis, TCR association rates differed among HLA loci, with DRB1 alleles showing the most associated TCRs and HLA-C alleles showing the fewest. A later analysis found that HLA-associated TCR beta chains were more clonally expanded and had lower generation probabilities than equally common non-associated chains. According to a later genetic analysis, donors in an Asian-associated ancestry cluster had fewer N-insertions in productive TCRs than the approximately 710-donor mean. When HLA alleles, especially DR and DQ, strongly co-occurred, TCR associations were difficult to assign to individual alleles. The classifier was reported to diagnose cytomegalovirus status with high specificity and sensitivity in both the original cohort and the validation cohort. In an earlier analysis of 450 to 750 of the donors, most TCR beta V segments appeared in productive rearrangements about 87% or about 30% of the time, broadly matching IMGT annotations. In the study, some 160 TCR beta chains were listed as associated with cytomegalovirus. In vitro tests confirmed that a few of the cytomegalovirus-associated TCR beta chains recognize cytomegalovirus antigens. Because counts were too low, more than 15 rarely observed V segments, including chromosome 9 orphons, were left out of the earlier analysis of 587 of the donors. According to a later analysis, most CMV-associated TCR beta chains appeared to be HLA-restricted, and the HLA associations seemed to be driven largely by CMV exposure. Roughly uniform sequencing depth across donors was assumed in presence/absence analyses, although this assumption may not hold. A cluster of highly shared sequence variants was judged likely to represent a technical artifact of the sequencing pipeline.

Sequences were obtained from PBMCs. This TCR was sampled from a man between 18 and 35 years old in good health and CMV-seropositive. Recombination connected TRBV5-6 to TRBJ2-7, with 9 middle bases fitting TRBD1. The CDR3 amino acid sequence is: CASSWAGDRAYEQYF. The nucleotide sequence is given as TGTGCCAGCAGCTGGGCTGGGGACAGGGCCTACGAGCAGTACTTC. Supplemented by the reference TRBV5-6 and TRBJ2-7 proteins around the CDR3, the complete variable domain is DAGVTQSPTHLIKTRGQQVTLRCSPKSGHDTVSWYQQALGQGPQFIFQYYEEEERQRGNFPDRFSGHQFPNYSSELNVNALLLGDSALYLCASSWAGDRAYEQYFGPGTRLTVT.